A single sample gave rise to the 18 T cell receptor beta chains below, sequenced in a study of shared clonotypes between healthy human individuals. Assay: immunoSEQ multiplex PCR; the TCRdb copy retains only in-frame clones and omits some. This table has approximately 350,000 clones, over 65% appearing once. Sample: memory CD4+ T cells sorted from blood. Described subset: CD45RA-negative fraction. All receptors derive from a young man in good health.

The V and J genes are TRBV18 and TRBJ1-5; 8 bases map to TRBD1. The CDR3 totals 14 residues. V trimming: 3 bases; J trimming: 5 bases; junction bases outside the gene matches: 3. The germline V gene has CDR1 KGHSH and CDR2 LQKENI. The CDR3 DNA sequence: TGTGCCAGCTCACCTGGGACAGGTGATCAGCCCCAGCATTTT. The encoded protein is CASSPGTGDQPQHF.

This clone was seen once. The same CDR3 arises from other DNA sequences in this sample as well. DNA for the CDR3: TGTGCCAGCAGCTACGGACAGGGAGACAATGAGCAGTTCTTC. This translates into CASSYGQGDNEQFF. V gene TRBV13 combines with J gene TRBJ2-1; 8 nucleotides align to TRBD1. The trim removed 4 bases at V and 5 bases at J, leaving 4 bases unmatched. Germline V CDR1 and CDR2: PRHDT, FYEKMQ (reference sequence). The CDR3 covers 14 residues.

J is TRBJ2-1 and V is TRBV19; 9 bases map to TRBD2. V lost 0 bases and J lost 5; bases outside the gene matches: 8. Germline V CDR1 and CDR2: LNHDA, SQIVND (reference sequence). This CDR3 contains 17 residues. The CDR3 loop reads CASSIETPSGVNNEQFF. The CDR3 nucleotides are TGTGCCAGTAGTATAGAAACCCCTAGCGGGGTGAACAATGAGCAGTTCTTC.

The J gene is TRBJ2-5, the V gene TRBV6-1, with D possibly matching TRBD2 (6 bases). Trimming stripped 2 bases from V and 5 bases from J, with 15 bases between. The CDR3 runs 15 residues. The germline CDR1 and CDR2 sequences are MNHNS and SASEGT. The CDR3 DNA follows: TGTGCCAGCAGTGAAAATTCGGGAGTTTTTGAGACCCAGTACTTC. Residues: CASSENSGVFETQYF.

This clone was seen only a few times. The chain links TRBV7-8 to TRBJ2-1; TRBD2 aligns across 9 bases. Trimming took 5 bases from V and 9 from J; bases not matched to a gene: 20. The CDR3 sequence is 18 residues long. Germline-derived CDR1 and CDR2 are SGHVS and FQNEAQ. The CDR3, as DNA: TGTGCCAGCAGCCTAACCACGGCACTGTGGACTAGCGCGAGTGAGCAGTTCTTC. This encodes CASSLTTALWTSASEQFF.

This clone was observed many times. The rearrangement uses TRBV5-4 and TRBJ2-5; 9 nucleotides align to TRBD2. Per germline, CDR1 SGHNT and CDR2 YYREEE (reference sequence). This CDR3 is built from 18 residues. V shed 2 bases, J shed 4 bases, and the junction held 15 bases outside the gene matches. The CDR3 nucleotides are TGTGCCAGCAGCTTAGGGACTAGCTTGGTCTTGGGGGCAGAGACCCAGTACTTC. Amino acids: CASSLGTSLVLGAETQYF.

This clone was seen repeatedly, ten times or more. The chain has TRBV28 and TRBJ2-7; TRBD1 matches at 8 bases. The CDR3 extends over 15 amino acids. Per germline, CDR1 MDHEN and CDR2 SYDVKM. J was trimmed by 2 bases and V by 4 bases; bases with no gene match: 7. As DNA, the CDR3 is TGTGCCAGCAGTTCACCCGGGACAGGTACCTACGAGCAGTACTTC. Translated, it gives CASSSPGTGTYEQYF.

The rearrangement uses TRBV7-8 and TRBJ2-1; D might be TRBD1 (5 bases). The CDR3 contains 11 residues. The germline V gene has CDR1 SGHVS and CDR2 FQNEAQ. V was trimmed by 5 bases and J by 10 bases, leaving 9 bases between them. This chain's CDR3 is CASSPGREQFF. The CDR3 DNA is TGTGCCAGCAGCCCAGGGCGGGAGCAGTTCTTC.

On this clone itself: The sample contains more than one DNA sequence encoding this CDR3. This rearrangement joins TRBV28 to TRBJ1-5; D remains unclear. This CDR3 contains 12 residues. V was clipped by 2 bases and J by 4 bases, with 3 bases between them. Germline CDR1 reads MDHEN; CDR2 reads SYDVKM. This CDR3 is CASSLGNQPQHF. The CDR3 bases are TGTGCCAGCAGTTTAGGAAATCAGCCCCAGCATTTT.

The rearrangement uses TRBV10-1 and TRBJ2-3, with 14 positions matching TRBD2. CDR1 is WNHNN, CDR2 SYGVQD, per germline (reference sequence). With 4 bases clipped from V and 6 bases from J, the junction kept 3 bases outside the gene matches. The CDR3 spans 15 residues. The CDR3 loop reads CASSGTSGRYDTQYF. DNA of the CDR3: TGCGCCAGCAGTGGGACTAGCGGGAGGTATGATACGCAGTATTTT.

The chain couples TRBV6-5 to TRBJ2-3, with 9 nucleotides matching TRBD1. From germline, CDR1 is MNHEY and CDR2 SVGAGI. After removal of 2 bases from V and 4 bases from J, the junction contained 1 base not matched to a gene. This CDR3 is 14 amino acids long. The CDR3 DNA sequence: TGTGCCAGCAGTTACGACAGGGGGGCAGATACGCAGTATTTT. Amino acid sequence: CASSYDRGADTQYF.

This chain uses TRBV20-1 with TRBJ1-5; D is uncertain. The CDR3 contains 10 residues. CDR1 is DFQATT, CDR2 SNEGSKA, per germline (reference sequence). Trimming left V 5 bases short and J 4 bases short, with 3 bases between. The CDR3 sequence is CSAGNQPQHF. The CDR3 DNA follows: TGCAGTGCTGGTAATCAGCCCCAGCATTTT.

This rearrangement joins TRBV6-5 to TRBJ2-2; perhaps TRBD1 as D (5 bases). Germline-derived CDR1 and CDR2 are MNHEY and SVGAGI. The length of the CDR3 is 15 residues. V lost 6 bases and J 5 bases, leaving 16 bases between the germline ends. CDR3 in DNA: TGTGCCAGCAGAGGACAACCGCTGGGGACCGGGGAGCTGTTTTTT. Translating it yields CASRGQPLGTGELFF.

The chain carries TRBV29-1 and TRBJ2-3, with D tentatively TRBD1 or TRBD2 (6 bases each). Germline V lookup: CDR1 SQVTM, CDR2 ANQGSEA. V lost 3 bases, J lost 2 bases, and 12 bases lay in between. The length of the CDR3 is 14 residues. The CDR3, as DNA: TGCAGCGTTGATCGGGGGCTTTCCACAGATACGCAGTATTTT. As protein: CSVDRGLSTDTQYF.

This CDR3 reads CAISDYGQGVEQYF. The DNA for the CDR3 is TGTGCCATCAGTGACTACGGACAGGGTGTCGAGCAGTACTTC. The chain uses TRBV10-3 and TRBJ2-7, with 8 positions matching TRBD1. J was trimmed by 6 bases and V by 3 bases; bases with no gene match: 7. The CDR3 sequence is 14 residues long. Germline V CDR1 and CDR2: ENHRY, SYGVKD.

This clone was counted many times. V usage is TRBV10-3 and J usage is TRBJ2-1, with 8 bases identical to TRBD2. The CDR3 consists of 16 residues. Germline V gene data show CDR1 as ENHRY and CDR2 as SYGVKD. V gave up 5 bases and J gave up 0 bases; unmatched junction bases: 6. CDR3 loop: CAISRSGISSYNEQFF. The DNA for the CDR3 is TGTGCCATCAGTCGTAGCGGGATAAGCTCCTACAATGAGCAGTTCTTC.

V usage is TRBV5-1 and J usage is TRBJ2-7; no clear D. Per the germline V gene, CDR1 is SGHRS and CDR2 is YFSETQ. The V and J ends lost 0 bases and 5 bases respectively, with 18 bases between them. The CDR3 has 16 amino acids. CDR3 residues: CASSLGARIPFDEQYF. CDR3 DNA: TGCGCCAGCAGCTTGGGAGCTAGAATCCCTTTTGACGAGCAGTACTTC.

This clone was found once. The V call is TRBV29-1, the J call TRBJ1-1; 10 nucleotides match TRBD1. This CDR3 comprises 13 residues. Losses at the gene ends were 7 bases for V and 6 bases for J; bases not matched to a gene: 8. Per germline, CDR1 SQVTM and CDR2 ANQGSEA. The CDR3 region has the DNA TGCAGCGCATGGGGACAGGGGAAAGCTGAAGCTTTCTTT. Protein sequence: CSAWGQGKAEAFF.